The entry below describes one T cell receptor (beta chain). There is no known antigen for this receptor. There are no base qualities to consult, and no much larger clone falls within one base. The record originates from a study of blood T cell repertoires in COVID-19 (dated by TCRdb to the early 2020s). With respect to the entire study: ImmuneRACE Cohort 3 recovered participants were defined by two consecutive negative NP/OP PCR tests, healthcare professional clearance, or symptom resolution. The repertoires were released in a freely available public database meant as a resource for research on the immune response to SARS-CoV-2. The sample metadata nearly always contained a de-identified subject ID, COVID-19 status, age in years and sex. Subjects who had been exposed to COVID-19, were actively infected with it, or had recovered from it provided the deeply sampled blood TCRbeta repertoires that made up the dataset. HLA class I and class II types, where available, came from metadata supplied by the sample provider rather than from assay-based typing. Samples came from the ongoing ImmuneRACE study (first 160 participants) plus 1,254 subjects from 6 global collaborators. The prospective study material was composed of cDNA or gDNA derived from T cells, B-cell-depleted T cells, or PBMCs. Collaborator samples came from the United States, Italy and Spain and covered acute and convalescent phases of COVID-19. Study-wide findings and limitations: The quantity of clinical and demographic metadata differed by source and by participant and was supplied without curation.

Participants in the prospective study were aged roughly 18 to 100 years, lived in under 30 United States geographic areas, and enrolled through a virtual design. In the prospective study, cohorts were assigned on the basis of participant-reported clinical history obtained from a screening survey and a study questionnaire. In the prospective study, whole blood, serum and a nasopharyngeal or oropharyngeal swab were collected from each participant by mobile phlebotomists. Additional blood draws and questionnaires over an approximately two-month period could optionally be provided by prospective study participants. Before DNA extraction, prospective study blood samples were shipped either frozen or at room temperature. Including cysteine and phenylalanine, the CDR3 has 16 amino acids. Just CDR3 DNA is preserved here, 48 bases in frame from base 1. V was cut back by 1 base and J by 5 bases, leaving a gap of 17 bases between them.

The immunoSEQ Assay, a bias-controlled multiplex PCR, was used to amplify TCRbeta CDR3 regions from genomic DNA. For the original study's pipeline: The number of nucleated cells in each sample was estimated by amplification of reference gene primers within the assay. To quantify the absolute abundance of each unique TCRbeta CDR3 rearrangement, sequence reads were collapsed and filtered. For each sample, productive Simpson clonality was calculated by taking the square root of Simpson's diversity index across productive rearrangements. In TCRdb, the immuneACCESS table is reduced to in-frame sequences with V and J assigned. These tables do not hold every clone; where another copy was compared, an unresolved V gene accounts for under half, and the others remain unexplained. V and J calls and clone size come straight from that table; D and trimming were deduced from the DNA. This sample comprises hundreds of thousands of clones, 88% of them detected only once. Clones ranked in the top ten supply approximately 2% of the sample.

Sequences were obtained from PBMCs or T cells enriched from blood (not recorded which). The receptor was derived from a woman aged 55-70 years in a cohort exposed to, infected with or recovered from COVID-19 (not recorded which). The V gene is TRBV23-1 and the J gene is TRBJ2-5, and TRBD2 may be the D gene, going by 5 matching bases. TRBV23-1 is known as an ORF, though its function is uncertain. The DNA sequence is given as TGCGCCAGCAGTCAATTGTTGCTAGCCACAACTGAGACCCAGTACTTC. This codes for CASSQLLLATTETQYF.